What follows are 19 T cell receptor beta chains derived from one specimen sequenced in a study of T cells in women clearing cervical HPV infection. This table comes from immunoSEQ multiplex PCR, and its TCRdb copy is limited to in-frame clones, with some not included. The sample's table shows 25,000 to 35,000 clones. Sequenced material: blood buffy coat. These receptors originate from a woman aged 18-69 years with a cervical HPV16 infection that either progressed to CIN3+ or cleared (not recorded which).

As to this clone: From the germline J gene comes the end of the CDR3, since the read stops 3 residues before it. The chain employs TRBV6-4 and TRBJ2-6; D remains ambiguous. Trimming removed 3 bases from V and 0 bases from J, with 6 bases in between. Looked up from germline, CDR1 is MRHNA and CDR2 is SNTAGT. The CDR3 totals 15 residues. The CDR3: CASSETHSGANVLTF. The sequenced part of the CDR3 DNA is TGTGCCAGCAGTGAAACTCACTCTGGGGCCAACGTC.

Of note for this clone: Read data end 3 residues before the CDR3 end; the end is taken from the germline J gene. V and J are TRBV7-8 and TRBJ1-2; a possible D gene is TRBD1 (6 bases). V was trimmed by 5 bases and J by 4 bases, leaving 23 bases between them. CDR1 is SGHVS, CDR2 FQNEAQ, per germline. The CDR3 has 17 residues. CDR3 amino acids: CASSPRTEDRFSYGYTF. The part of the CDR3 DNA that was read is TGTGCCAGCAGCCCACGTACTGAGGACAGATTTTCCTATGGC.

Notes on this clone: The CDR3 goes on 3 residues after the read ends, and that part is filled in from the germline J gene. The chain couples TRBV6-1 to TRBJ2-3; 9 bases are a match to TRBD2. This CDR3 is built from 16 residues. Trimming cost V 0 bases and J 5 bases; bases outside gene matches: 6. The germline V gene encodes CDR1 MNHNS and CDR2 SASEGT. This chain's CDR3 is CASSEAWRGGGDTQYF. The DNA read from the CDR3 is TGTGCCAGCAGTGAAGCGTGGCGGGGGGGCGGAGATACG.

A remark on this clone: Sequencing ends 3 residues short of the CDR3 end; the germline J gene provides the rest. The chain combines TRBV6-1 with TRBJ2-3; 9 bases match TRBD2. CDR1 and CDR2 from the germline V gene are MNHNS and SASEGT. The CDR3 sequence is 15 residues long. The V gene end was trimmed by 3 bases and the J gene end by 5 bases; junction bases not matched to a gene: 6. CDR3: CASSEPAGGQDTQYF. The DNA read from the CDR3 is TGTGCCAGCAGTGAGCCAGCGGGGGGCCAAGATACG.

Points on this clone: The CDR3 is cut off 3 residues early in the read; its end comes from the germline J gene. The chain couples TRBV20-1 to TRBJ2-1; a possible D gene is TRBD1 (6 bases). CDR1 DFQATT and CDR2 SNEGSKA come from the germline V gene (reference sequence). The CDR3 totals 15 residues. V lost 1 base, J lost 4 bases, and 14 bases lay in between. The CDR3 sequence is CSARVYRAPYNEQFF. The CDR3 DNA, read in part, is TGCAGTGCTAGAGTGTACAGGGCCCCTTACAATGAG.

With respect to this clone: The read terminates 3 residues ahead of where the CDR3 ends, so the germline J gene completes it. The chain joins TRBV30 to TRBJ1-2, with D tentatively TRBD1 (5 bases). Germline CDR1 reads GTSNPN; CDR2 reads SVGIG (reference sequence). The CDR3 is made up of 13 amino acids. V gave up 0 bases and J gave up 6 bases, with 11 bases separating them. The CDR3 protein is CAWSVGREDGYTF. The covered CDR3 bases are TGTGCCTGGAGTGTGGGCAGGGAGGATGGC.

Concerning this clone itself: Read coverage stops 3 residues before the CDR3 terminus; the germline J gene supplies the remainder. V and J are TRBV11-2 and TRBJ2-7, with 7 bases matching TRBD1. J lost 2 bases, V lost 0 bases, and 4 bases had no gene match. The CDR3 extends over 15 amino acids. Germline V gives CDR1 SGHAT, CDR2 FQNNGV. The CDR3: CASSLDPGTAYEQYF. The CDR3 DNA, read in part, is TGTGCCAGCAGCTTAGATCCCGGGACAGCCTACGAG.

The sequenced CDR3 bases are TGTGCCAGCAGGGGACAGGTACGAGATGAG. This sequence encodes CASRGQVRDE. The whole CDR3 region reads CASRGQVRDEQFF. The J gene is TRBJ2-1, the V gene TRBV7-9, with 8 bases aligning to TRBD1. The CDR3 end falls 3 residues outside the read, so it is completed with the germline J gene. This CDR3 spans 13 amino acids. Losses at the gene ends were 6 bases for V and 8 bases for J; bases not matched to a gene: 6. Germline V gene lookup returns CDR1 SEHNR and CDR2 FQNEAQ (reference sequence).

Worth noting for this clone: The read ends 3 residues shy of where the CDR3 ends; the end is completed using the germline J gene. The chain uses TRBV4-1 and TRBJ1-4; perhaps TRBD1 as D (5 bases). V gave up 4 bases and J gave up 7 bases, with 13 bases separating them. CDR1 is MGHRA and CDR2 is YSYEKL in the germline V gene. CDR3 length: 14 amino acids. Here the CDR3 reads CASSPDQGREKLFF. CDR3 DNA (partial): TGCGCCAGCAGCCCGGACCAGGGTCGTGAAAAA.

Comments on this clone: The read gets to within 3 residues of the CDR3 end, and the germline J gene fills in the rest. The chain couples TRBV12-3 or TRBV12-4 to TRBJ1-6, with a tentative D call TRBD1 (6 bases). Between the trimmed V and J ends, which lost 3 bases and 10 bases, there was a span of 16 bases. The CDR3 covers 15 residues. CDR3 amino acids: CASSFSSGGGSPLHF. CDR3 DNA, as far as it was read: TGTGCCAGCAGTTTTTCTTCGGGGGGCGGCTCACCC.

A note on this clone: Germline and junction disagree at one end, which may indicate a read error. The DNA ends 3 residues before the CDR3 does, and the rest of the CDR3 is filled in from the germline J gene. The genes are TRBV7-6 and TRBJ2-7, with 13 nucleotides matching TRBD2. Germline CDR1 reads SGHVS; CDR2 reads FNYEAQ. The CDR3 totals 17 residues. CDR3 bases read: TGTGCCAGCAGCATAGCTACTAGCGGGGGGGTCTCCTACGAG. Translated, it gives CASSIATSGGVSYE. The whole CDR3 sequence is CASSIATSGGVSYEQYF.

Of note for this clone: The read finishes 3 residues shy of the CDR3 end, and the germline J gene is used to complete it. J is TRBJ2-2 and V is TRBV7-2, with D possibly matching TRBD1 (6 bases). With 5 bases removed from V and 1 base from J, the gap between germline ends came to 11 bases. Per the germline V gene, CDR1 is SGHTA and CDR2 is FQGNSA. CDR3 length equals 15 residues. The CDR3 sequence: CASSAMGQNTGELFF. Partial CDR3 DNA: TGTGCCAGCAGCGCTATGGGACAGAACACCGGGGAG.

To note about this clone: The missing CDR3 end, 3 residues past where the read stops, is filled in from the germline J gene. The chain recombines TRBV2 with TRBJ2-6; D possibly corresponds to TRBD1 (6 bases). CDR1 and CDR2 (germline): SNHLY, FYNNEI. V lost 7 bases and J lost 1, with 14 bases in between. The CDR3 spans 16 residues. This CDR3 reads CASIRDMTSGANVLTF. The covered CDR3 bases are TGTGCCAGCATCCGGGACATGACGTCTGGGGCCAACGTC.

A word on this clone: The CDR3 is cut off 3 residues early in the read; its end comes from the germline J gene. The chain links TRBV3-1 (or the pseudogene TRBV3-2) to TRBJ1-6; no reliable D call. This CDR3 is built from 15 residues. The V end was cut by 2 bases, the J end by 6 bases, with 11 bases between. The germline V gene encodes CDR1 LGHDT and CDR2 YNNKEL (reference sequence). CDR3 region: CASSQMGQPNSPLHF. The CDR3 DNA, read in part, is TGTGCCAGCAGCCAAATGGGCCAGCCTAATTCACCC.

Notes on this clone: With the read ending 3 residues before the CDR3 end, the germline J gene is used to fill in that end. The chain has TRBV30 and TRBJ1-1; no clear D gene. CDR1 is GTSNPN, CDR2 SVGIG, per germline (reference sequence). This CDR3 contains 11 residues. The CDR3 DNA, read in part, is TGTGCCTGGAGTGCCCGGTATGGA. It encodes CAWSARYG. In full, the CDR3 reads CAWSARYGAFF.

Comments on this clone: The missing CDR3 end, 3 residues past where the read stops, is filled in from the germline J gene. The rearrangement uses TRBV6-1 and TRBJ1-5; D gene unclear. The germline gives CDR1 MNHNS, CDR2 SASEGT. The CDR3 sequence is 13 residues long. Trimming took 3 bases from V and 9 from J, leaving 12 bases between them. This CDR3 is CASSEVGLGPQHF. The part of the CDR3 DNA that was read is TGTGCCAGCAGTGAGGTTGGACTAGGGCCC.

As concerns this clone: Read sequence stops 3 residues before the CDR3 end, and the germline J gene provides the missing end. The chain has TRBV9 and TRBJ2-3; tentatively, D is TRBD1 (5 bases). This CDR3 has 15 amino acids. The V end was cut by 0 bases, the J end by 3 bases, with 11 bases between. Germline assignment: CDR1 SGDLS and CDR2 YYNGEE. The CDR3 reads CASSVGTSWTDTQYF. CDR3 DNA, as far as it was read: TGTGCCAGCAGCGTAGGGACATCGTGGACAGATACG.

In the case of this clone: With the read ending 3 residues before the CDR3 end, the germline J gene is used to fill in that end. V and J are TRBV9 and TRBJ2-7; TRBD1 matches at 7 bases. The germline CDR1 and CDR2 sequences are SGDLS and YYNGEE. V gave up 1 base and J gave up 5 bases; unmatched junction bases: 9. The CDR3 length is 15 residues. The chain's CDR3 is CASSVFETGLDEQYF. CDR3 DNA (partial): TGTGCCAGCAGCGTATTTGAGACAGGGCTCGACGAG.

About this clone: The read comes to an end 3 residues before the CDR3 does, leaving the germline J gene to fill in the end. This sequence joins TRBV7-2 and TRBJ1-1; the match to TRBD1 covers 11 bases. This CDR3 comprises 15 residues. Germline-derived CDR1 and CDR2 are SGHTA and FQGNSA. The ends lost 5 bases at V and 7 bases at J; junction bases unmatched: 9. Partial CDR3 DNA: TGTGCCAGCAGCGAGGGACAGGGGGGTTGGGGTGAA. This translates into CASSEGQGGWGE. Given in full, the CDR3 is CASSEGQGGWGEAFF.